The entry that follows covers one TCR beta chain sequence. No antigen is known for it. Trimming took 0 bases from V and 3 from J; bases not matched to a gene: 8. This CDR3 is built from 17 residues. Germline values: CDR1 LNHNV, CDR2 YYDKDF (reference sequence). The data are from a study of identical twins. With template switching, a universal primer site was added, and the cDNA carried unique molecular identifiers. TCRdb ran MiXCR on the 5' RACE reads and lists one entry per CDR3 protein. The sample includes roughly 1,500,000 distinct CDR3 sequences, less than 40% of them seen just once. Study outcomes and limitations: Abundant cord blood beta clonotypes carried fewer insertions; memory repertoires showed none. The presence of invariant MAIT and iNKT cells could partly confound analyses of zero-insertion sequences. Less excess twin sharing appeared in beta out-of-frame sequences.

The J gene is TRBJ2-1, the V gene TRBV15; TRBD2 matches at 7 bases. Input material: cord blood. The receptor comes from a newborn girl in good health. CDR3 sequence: CATSREGVAGRYNEQFF. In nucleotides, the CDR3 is TGTGCCACCAGCAGAGAAGGCGTAGCGGGTCGCTACAATGAGCAGTTCTTC.